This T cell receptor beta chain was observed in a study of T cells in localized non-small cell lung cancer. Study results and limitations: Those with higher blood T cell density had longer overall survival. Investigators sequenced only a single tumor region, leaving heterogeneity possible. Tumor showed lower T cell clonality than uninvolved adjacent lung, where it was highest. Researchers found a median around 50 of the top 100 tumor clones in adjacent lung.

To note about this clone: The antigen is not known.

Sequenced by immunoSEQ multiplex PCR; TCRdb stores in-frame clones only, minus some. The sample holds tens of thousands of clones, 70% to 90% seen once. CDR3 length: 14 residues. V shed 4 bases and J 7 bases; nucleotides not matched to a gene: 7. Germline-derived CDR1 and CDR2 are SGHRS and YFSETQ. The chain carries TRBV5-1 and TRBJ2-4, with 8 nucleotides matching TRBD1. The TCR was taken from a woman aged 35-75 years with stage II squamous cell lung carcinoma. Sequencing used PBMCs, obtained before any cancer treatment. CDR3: CASSPGQATNIQYF. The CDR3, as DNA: TGCGCCAGCAGCCCGGGACAGGCCACCAACATTCAGTACTTC.